These 20 T cell receptor beta chains share one sample of origin, sequenced in a study of tumor and adjacent non-tumor tissue in lung cancer. A modified ARM-PCR protocol with three rounds of nested PCR amplified TCRbeta. TCRdb reprocessed the multiplex PCR reads with MiXCR, giving one entry per CDR3 protein. The table records roughly 70,000 distinct CDR3 sequences, around 70% of them present only once. RNA was extracted from bulk tissue without any cell sorting. This non-tumor lung sample came from over 3 cm beyond the tumor edge. The sequenced material came from distant non-tumor lung tissue. Every receptor here comes from a woman aged 45-59 years with non-small cell lung cancer.

Points on this clonotype: Sequence at one end of the junction differs from germline and may be a read error. V and J are TRBV6-6 and TRBJ1-4, with TRBD1 identical over 7 bases. CDR1 MNHNY and CDR2 SVGAGI come from the germline V gene (reference sequence). The CDR3 extends over 15 amino acids. CDR3 nucleotides: TGTGCCAGCAGTTACCTCAGGGGGAAGGATGAAAAACTGTTGTTT. Residues: CASSYLRGKDEKLLF.

As to this clonotype: The junction differs from germline at one of its ends, possibly a read error. This chain uses TRBV28 with TRBJ1-5; D is unresolved. The CDR3 covers 19 residues. CDR1 is MDHEN, CDR2 SYDVKM, per germline. The chain's CDR3 is CASSPSFERPTSSKQPQHF. The CDR3 DNA reads as TGTGCCAGCAGCCCCTCCTTTGAGCGACCGACGAGTAGCAAACAGCCCCAGCATTTT.

A remark on this clonotype: Just one base apart from a much larger clone, this may be a read error. V usage is TRBV4-1 and J usage is TRBJ2-1; tentative D call: TRBD1 (6 bases). From germline, CDR1 is MGHRA and CDR2 YSYEKL. The CDR3 is 15 amino acids. This chain's CDR3 is CSSSQDWGQQSQQFF. CDR3 sequence (DNA): TGCTCCAGCAGCCAAGATTGGGGACAACAATCCCAGCAGTTCTTC.

This clonotype showed up many times. The chain couples TRBV29-1 to TRBJ1-1; 9 positions match TRBD1. The CDR3 sequence is 13 residues long. Germline V gene data show CDR1 as SQVTM and CDR2 as ANQGSEA. The junction had 4 bases not matched to a gene; V was cut back by 7 bases and J by 1 base. CDR3 in amino acids: CSARTGANTEAFF. The CDR3, as DNA: TGCAGCGCTCGGACAGGGGCGAACACTGAAGCTTTCTTT.

The rearrangement uses TRBV11-3 and TRBJ2-1; D not certain. The CDR3 runs 16 residues. CDR1 and CDR2 (germline): SGHNT, YENEEA. The CDR3 DNA reads as TGTACAAGCCGCTTAGACGGCCGGATAGGCGGCAATGAGCAGTTCTTC. It specifies CTSRLDGRIGGNEQFF.

About this clonotype itself: This may stem from a read error, because a much larger clone lies one nucleotide away. The V call is TRBV5-4, the J call TRBJ2-7; D gene ambiguous. Germline V gene data show CDR1 as SGHNT and CDR2 as YYREEE (reference sequence). The length of the CDR3 is 14 residues. CDR3 amino acids: CASSSGGENYEHYF. CDR3 DNA: TGTGCCAGCAGCTCCGGTGGAGAAAACTACGAGCATTACTTC.

The V call is TRBV20-1, the J call TRBJ2-1; TRBD1 agrees at 9 bases. CDR1 DFQATT and CDR2 SNEGSKA come from the germline V gene (reference sequence). Trimming removed 1 base from V and 7 bases from J; junction bases left unmatched: 8. The CDR3 runs 15 residues. The CDR3 loop reads CSARATRQGENEQFF. CDR3 in DNA: TGCAGTGCTAGAGCTACGAGACAGGGGGAAAATGAGCAGTTCTTC.

This clonotype was picked up a small number of times. V and J are TRBV5-4 and TRBJ2-1; either TRBD1 or TRBD2 may fit D (5 bases each). The CDR3 extends over 15 amino acids. Trimming removed 2 bases from V and 9 bases from J, with 18 bases in between. The germline CDR1 and CDR2 sequences are SGHNT and YYREEE (reference sequence). The CDR3 is CASSFFEGPKGEQFF. The CDR3 DNA reads TGTGCCAGCAGCTTTTTCGAGGGACCTAAAGGTGAGCAGTTCTTC.

This clonotype ranks as large. This rearrangement joins TRBV6-2 or TRBV6-3 to TRBJ1-5; D remains ambiguous. Germline assignment: CDR1 MNHEY and CDR2 SVGEGT. V was cut by 4 bases and J by 4 bases, with 29 bases left in between. The CDR3 is made up of 20 amino acids. The CDR3 DNA sequence: TGTGCCAGCAGTTTCGAATCTGTGGTATATGTCAGCGGTCTTAATCAGCCCCAGCATTTT. Residues: CASSFESVVYVSGLNQPQHF.

As to this clonotype: This may be a read error, as it is one base from a much larger clone. V gene TRBV13 combines with J gene TRBJ1-6, with D hard to call. The CDR3 is 14 amino acids. Germline V gene data show CDR1 as PRHDT and CDR2 as FYEKMQ (reference sequence). DNA for the CDR3: TGTGACAGCAGCTTCTCAGCAGGAGATTCACCCCTCCACTTT. It yields the protein CDSSFSAGDSPLHF.

A word on this clonotype: One end of the junction fails to match germline, which may point to a read error. This chain connects TRBV6-2 or TRBV6-3 to TRBJ2-7; 7 bases agree with TRBD2. The CDR3 consists of 14 residues. Per the germline V gene, CDR1 is MNHEY and CDR2 is SVGEGT. The CDR3 region is CASSPTGGSREQDF. DNA for the CDR3: TGTGCCAGCAGTCCTACCGGCGGGAGTCGCGAGCAGGACTTC.

Worth noting for this clonotype: One junction end does not reproduce the germline sequence, and a read error may be involved. CDR3 nucleotides: TGTGCCAGCAGTCCCCCCGGGGGTTATGGCTACGCCTTC. Protein sequence: CASSPPGGYGYAF. The chain links TRBV6-5 to TRBJ1-2, with D perhaps matching TRBD1 (5 bases). The germline V gene encodes CDR1 MNHEY and CDR2 SVGAGI. This CDR3 has 13 amino acids.

In regard to this clonotype: This may be a read error: a much more frequent sequence differs by one nucleotide. The chain combines TRBV12-3 or TRBV12-4 with TRBJ2-1; 8 nucleotides match TRBD1. There are 16 residues in the CDR3. V was clipped by 5 bases and J by 9 bases; unmatched bases: 15. In DNA, the CDR3 is TGTGCCAGCAGTCCAGGACAGGGTCTAGGCGCAGTTGAGCAGTTCTTC. Its translation is CASSPGQGLGAVEQFF.

The chain employs TRBV19 and TRBJ1-5; TRBD1 agrees at 7 bases. J lost 0 bases, V lost 5 bases, and 7 bases had no gene match. From germline, CDR1 is LNHDA and CDR2 SQIVND (reference sequence). This CDR3 is built from 16 residues. This CDR3 reads CASSPRQGNSNQPQHF. CDR3 bases: TGTGCCAGTAGTCCAAGACAGGGAAATAGCAATCAGCCCCAGCATTTT.

This clonotype has just one count. The CDR3 carries no conserved terminal phenylalanine or tryptophan, so it likely arises from a read error. The DNA is left out, because the CDR3 cannot be placed on it with certainty; the CDR3 is given as TCRdb lists it. The rearrangement joins TRBV5-5 to TRBJ2-6. Germline loops: CDR1 SGHKS, CDR2 YYEKEE (reference sequence). Both ends counted, the CDR3 spans 15 residues. The CDR3 reads CASSLLLSGANVPTI.

In regard to this clonotype: A read error is possible here, since a much larger clone lies one base away. The chain carries TRBV10-3 and TRBJ1-3, with D unresolved. CDR3 length: 14 residues. Germline CDR1 reads ENHRY; CDR2 reads SYGVKD. Trimming left V 7 bases short and J 0 bases short, with 10 bases between. The CDR3 loop reads CAINSSTSGNTIYF. The CDR3 DNA sequence: TGTGCCATCAATTCATCTACCTCTGGAAACACCATATATTTT.

V and J are TRBV5-4 and TRBJ2-3; no definite D call. The ends were cut back, 6 bases at V and 5 bases at J, with 10 bases in the middle. The CDR3 length is 12 residues. In germline, CDR1 is SGHNT, CDR2 YYREEE (reference sequence). This chain's CDR3 is CASIWFLDTQYF. The CDR3 DNA is TGTGCCAGCATCTGGTTCTTAGATACGCAGTATTTT.

As concerns this clonotype: This may stem from a read error, because a much larger clone lies one nucleotide away. The rearrangement links TRBV20-1 to TRBJ2-2, with 8 bases matching TRBD2. The V gene's germline CDR1 is DFQATT and CDR2 SNEGSKA (reference sequence). The CDR3 loop spans 15 amino acids. In nucleotides, the CDR3 is TGCAGTACTAGAGATGGGCGCGGGAGGTCCGGGGAGCTGTTTTTT. Protein product: CSTRDGRGRSGELFF.

In the case of this clonotype: An end of the junction differs from the germline gene, which may be a read error. The rearrangement uses TRBV29-1 and TRBJ1-2; D call uncertain. Germline V gene lookup returns CDR1 SQVTM and CDR2 ANQGSEA. This CDR3 spans 13 amino acids. CDR3 protein: CSTEPDCGYGYTF. The CDR3 DNA reads TGTAGCACCGAACCAGATTGTGGCTATGGCTACACCTTC.

For this clonotype: The junction does not match germline at one end; this may be a read error. The chain combines TRBV11-2 with TRBJ2-1; 9 positions agree with TRBD1. The CDR3 runs to 12 residues. Germline lookup yields CDR1 SGHAT and CDR2 FQNNGV. CDR3 in amino acids: CASCPSPTGGLF. In nucleotides, the CDR3 is TGTGCCAGCTGCCCTAGCCCCACAGGGGGCCTCTTC.